This T cell receptor beta chain was profiled in a study of blood T cell repertoires in COVID-19. In the case of this clone: This CDR3 is also generated by other DNA sequences in the sample.

Original data processing: Reference gene primer amplification gave estimated nucleated cell counts. Sequencing was performed with immunoSEQ multiplex PCR; in TCRdb, only in-frame clones are kept and a portion is missing. D and trimming come from the DNA, and the V and J calls and clone size come from that table. The sample includes about 140,000 clones, 84% of them seen just once. The germline V gene encodes CDR1 KGHDR and CDR2 SFDVKD. This CDR3 spans 11 amino acids. The V and J ends lost 10 bases and 5 bases, in that order; junction bases with no gene match: 2. The specimen was peripheral blood. This sequence joins TRBV24-1 and TRBJ1-2, with 8 bases matching TRBD1. This sequence was found in a woman aged 55 to 70 with acute or convalescent COVID-19. The CDR3 DNA sequence: TGTGCCACTGGACAGGGTTATGGCTACACCTTC. Translated, it gives CATGQGYGYTF.